The 11 T cell receptor beta chains reported below all come from one sample, sequenced in a study of PD-L1 blockade in urothelial cancer (dated by TCRdb to 2016 to 2017). Libraries were made using the immunoSEQ multiplex PCR assay. TCRdb carries this immuneACCESS record with in-frame sequences only. Its versions omit some clonotypes, under half of them owing to an unresolved V gene in the studies checked, with the rest unexplained. The table for this sample lists about 120,000 clones; more than 85% of them were counted only once. The ten largest clones take up around 1.7% of the sample. This sample's time point label indicates: peripheral blood 6 weeks after treatment start. Sample: PBMCs, taken around atezolizumab (anti-PD-L1) treatment. Receptor source: a man aged 60-69 years with urothelial cancer.

The chain links TRBV7-2 to TRBJ1-1; D perhaps matches TRBD1 (5 bases). Trimming removed 7 bases at V and 4 bases at J, with 13 bases between. The CDR3 loop spans 13 amino acids. Germline CDR1 and CDR2: SGHTA and FQGNSA. The CDR3 region is CASTEPGVTEAFF. The DNA for the CDR3 is TGTGCCAGCACAGAACCGGGGGTCACTGAAGCTTTCTTT.

The gene calls are TRBV27 and TRBJ1-3; D is ambiguous. V was shortened by 0 bases and J by 4 bases, with 13 bases between the two germline ends. The CDR3 runs to 16 residues. Germline V gives CDR1 MNHEY, CDR2 SMNVEV (reference sequence). The CDR3 DNA follows: TGTGCCAGCAGTTTATCCCCGCCCGGTTACGGAAACACCATATATTTT. This codes for CASSLSPPGYGNTIYF.

V and J are TRBV15 and TRBJ2-7, with 9 bases lining up with TRBD1. Per germline, CDR1 LNHNV and CDR2 YYDKDF (reference sequence). The ends lost 4 bases at V and 0 bases at J; junction bases unmatched: 19. This CDR3 has 20 amino acids. CDR3 in DNA: TGTGCCACCAGCAAAAGTCCGGTGACAGGGGGTTTTTTGAGCTCCTACGAGCAGTACTTC. Its translation is CATSKSPVTGGFLSSYEQYF.

The CDR3 spells CASSLRGSTDTQYF. CDR3 bases: TGTGCCAGCAGCTTGAGAGGGAGCACAGATACGCAGTATTTT. This sequence joins TRBV5-8 and TRBJ2-3, with D possibly TRBD2 on 5 matching bases. Looked up from germline, CDR1 is SGHTS and CDR2 is YDEGEE. The V gene lost 1 base and the J gene lost 0 bases, with 6 bases spanning the gap. CDR3 length equals 14 residues.

This clone has a handful of counts. The chain is built from TRBV15 and TRBJ2-5; D not certain. CDR3 size: 12 residues. Germline V CDR1 and CDR2: LNHNV, YYDKDF (reference sequence). Trimming removed 0 bases from V and 5 bases from J, with 4 bases in between. In nucleotides, the CDR3 is TGTGCCACCAGCAGAGATCGGGAGACCCAGTACTTC. This codes for CATSRDRETQYF.

The chain couples TRBV11-3 to TRBJ2-2; 9 nucleotides agree with TRBD1. Germline lookup yields CDR1 SGHNT and CDR2 YENEEA. The length of the CDR3 is 15 residues. Trimming at V came to 2 bases and at J to 3 bases, leaving 1 base not matched to a gene. The DNA for the CDR3 is TGTGCCAGCAGCTTATGGGACAGGGACACCGGGGAGCTGTTTTTT. Its translation: CASSLWDRDTGELFF.

J is TRBJ1-1 and V is TRBV5-1; 7 bases are shared with TRBD1. This CDR3 is built from 14 residues. Germline CDR1 and CDR2: SGHRS and YFSETQ. The V segment lost 2 bases and the J segment 5 bases; nucleotides outside the gene matches: 6. CDR3 protein: CASSFQGELTEAFF. Written as DNA, the CDR3 is TGCGCCAGCAGCTTCCAGGGGGAGCTAACTGAAGCTTTCTTT.

This clone was observed a few times. The chain carries TRBV7-9 and TRBJ2-7; 7 bases match TRBD2. The CDR3 covers 14 residues. Germline V gene lookup returns CDR1 SEHNR and CDR2 FQNEAQ (reference sequence). Unmatched junction bases numbered 6, after V lost 2 bases and J lost 5 bases. The CDR3 spells CASSLSRETDEQYF. The CDR3 DNA reads as TGTGCCAGCAGCTTATCGCGGGAGACCGACGAGCAGTACTTC.

V and J are TRBV5-1 and TRBJ2-3; possibly TRBD2 for D (6 bases). The CDR3 totals 14 residues. Germline CDR1 is SGHRS and CDR2 is YFSETQ. V lost 0 bases to trimming and J lost 1 base, with 6 bases between them. CDR3 amino acids: CASSLGGGTDTQYF. DNA of the CDR3: TGCGCCAGCAGCTTGGGCGGGGGCACAGATACGCAGTATTTT.

A single count supports this clone. The chain has TRBV19 and TRBJ2-2; 10 nucleotides match TRBD2. Germline V lookup: CDR1 LNHDA, CDR2 SQIVND (reference sequence). V shed 7 bases, J shed 4 bases, and the junction held 9 bases outside the gene matches. The CDR3 has 16 residues. The CDR3 reads CASIQREGLGTGELFF. The CDR3 DNA reads TGTGCCAGTATACAGCGGGAGGGCCTTGGCACCGGGGAGCTGTTTTTT. Full variable domain (remainder filled in from reference TRBV19 and TRBJ2-2): DGGITQSPKYLFRKEGQNVTLSCEQNLNHDAMYWYRQDPGQGLRLIYYSQIVNDFQKGDIAEGYSVSREKKESFPLTVTSAQKNPTAFYLCASIQREGLGTGELFFGEGSRLTVL.

The chain couples TRBV5-1 to TRBJ2-7; possibly TRBD2 for D (5 bases). This CDR3 has 13 residues. CDR1 is SGHRS, CDR2 YFSETQ, per germline. V lost 1 base and J lost 6, with 11 bases in between. DNA of the CDR3: TGCGCCAGCAGCTTGTACGGGATTGGCGAGCAGTACTTC. Protein sequence: CASSLYGIGEQYF.